Sequencing of this TCR beta chain was carried out in a study of cytomegalovirus exposure and HLA in healthy donors. The primer mix had 60 Vbeta and 13 Jbeta primers. The table came from immunoSEQ multiplex PCR; TCRdb's copy has only in-frame clones and leaves some out. This sample has about 150,000 clones, with 75% found just once. Germline assignment: CDR1 LGHNA and CDR2 YSLEER. The CDR3 is 14 residues long. The V end was cut by 1 base, the J end by 4 bases, with 8 bases between. The chain carries TRBV4-3 and TRBJ1-3, with unresolved D. The clonotype was recovered from a young man in good health and CMV-seronegative. The specimen was PBMCs. The CDR3 DNA follows: TGCGCCAGCAGCCAAGTAGGAGGAGGAAACACCATATATTTT. It translates to CASSQVGGGNTIYF.